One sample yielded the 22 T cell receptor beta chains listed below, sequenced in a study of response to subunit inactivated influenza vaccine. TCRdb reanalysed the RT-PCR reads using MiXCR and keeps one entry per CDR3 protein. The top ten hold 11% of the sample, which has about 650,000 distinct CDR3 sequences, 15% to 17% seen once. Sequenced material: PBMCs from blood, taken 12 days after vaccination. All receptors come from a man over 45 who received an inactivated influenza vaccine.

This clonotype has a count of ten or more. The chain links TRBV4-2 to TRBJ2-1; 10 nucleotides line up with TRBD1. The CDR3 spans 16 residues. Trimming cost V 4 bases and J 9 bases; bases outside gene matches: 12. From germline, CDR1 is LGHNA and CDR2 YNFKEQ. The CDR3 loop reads CASSRDLGQGYREQFF. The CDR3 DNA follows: TGTGCCAGCAGCCGGGACCTGGGACAGGGGTATCGTGAGCAGTTCTTC.

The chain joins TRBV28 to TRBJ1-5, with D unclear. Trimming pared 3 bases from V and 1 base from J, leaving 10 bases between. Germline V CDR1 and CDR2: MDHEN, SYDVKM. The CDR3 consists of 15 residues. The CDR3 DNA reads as TGTGCCAGCAGTTTCAACGTCGCGAGCAATCAGCCCCAGCATTTT. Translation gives CASSFNVASNQPQHF.

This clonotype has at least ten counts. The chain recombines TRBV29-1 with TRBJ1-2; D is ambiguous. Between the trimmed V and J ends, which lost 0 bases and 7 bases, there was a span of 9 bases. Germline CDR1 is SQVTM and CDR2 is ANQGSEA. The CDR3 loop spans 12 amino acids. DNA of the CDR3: TGCAGCGTTGAAGATAAAGTCGGTGGCTACACCTTC. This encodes CSVEDKVGGYTF.

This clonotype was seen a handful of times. CDR3 bases: TGTGCCAGCAGCCCGCGGGAATCCTACGAGCAGTACTTC. Translation gives CASSPRESYEQYF. This chain uses TRBV3-1 with TRBJ2-7; weak D call: TRBD2 (6 bases). The ends were cut back, 4 bases at V and 1 base at J, with 8 bases in the middle. Germline CDR1 is LGHDT and CDR2 is YNNKEL (reference sequence). This CDR3 contains 13 residues.

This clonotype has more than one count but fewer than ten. CDR3 nucleotides: TGTGCCAGCAGTTACGGCCCTAACAGGGATGCCTACGAGCAGTACTTC. Its translation is CASSYGPNRDAYEQYF. The chain links TRBV6-5 to TRBJ2-7, with D possibly TRBD1 on 6 matching bases. The V end was cut by 2 bases, the J end by 2 bases, with 16 bases between. Germline V gives CDR1 MNHEY, CDR2 SVGAGI. The CDR3 loop spans 16 amino acids.

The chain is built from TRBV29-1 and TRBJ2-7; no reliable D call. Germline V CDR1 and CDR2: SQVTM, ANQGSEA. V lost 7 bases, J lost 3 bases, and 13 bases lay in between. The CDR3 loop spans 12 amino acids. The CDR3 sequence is CSGVGNNYEQYF. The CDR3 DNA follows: TGCAGCGGGGTAGGGAATAACTACGAGCAGTACTTC.

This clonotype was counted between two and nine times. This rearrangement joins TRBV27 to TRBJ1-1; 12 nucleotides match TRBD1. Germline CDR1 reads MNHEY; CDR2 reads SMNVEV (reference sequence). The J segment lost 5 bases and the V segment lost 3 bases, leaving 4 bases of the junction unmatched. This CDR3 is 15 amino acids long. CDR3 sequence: CASSFGTGGLTEAFF. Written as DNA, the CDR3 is TGTGCCAGCAGTTTCGGGACAGGGGGCCTGACTGAAGCTTTCTTT.

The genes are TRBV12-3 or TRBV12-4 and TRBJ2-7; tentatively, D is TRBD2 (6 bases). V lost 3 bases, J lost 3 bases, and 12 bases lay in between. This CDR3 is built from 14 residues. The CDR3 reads CASSFQGGLYEQYF. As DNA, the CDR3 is TGTGCCAGCAGTTTTCAGGGAGGCCTCTACGAGCAGTACTTC.

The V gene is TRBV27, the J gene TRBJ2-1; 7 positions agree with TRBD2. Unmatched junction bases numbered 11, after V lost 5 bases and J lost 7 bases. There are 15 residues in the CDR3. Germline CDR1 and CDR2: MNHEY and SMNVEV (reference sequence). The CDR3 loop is CASSPLVGGYNEQFF. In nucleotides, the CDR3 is TGTGCCAGCAGTCCCCTGGTGGGGGGGTATAATGAGCAGTTCTTC.

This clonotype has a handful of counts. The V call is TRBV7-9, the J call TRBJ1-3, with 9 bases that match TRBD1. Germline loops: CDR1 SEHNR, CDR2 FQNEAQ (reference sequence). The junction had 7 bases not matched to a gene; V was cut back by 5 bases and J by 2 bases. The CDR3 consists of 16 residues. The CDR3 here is CASSPVYRGPGNTIYF. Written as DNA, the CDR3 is TGTGCCAGCAGCCCCGTATACAGGGGGCCTGGAAACACCATATATTTT.

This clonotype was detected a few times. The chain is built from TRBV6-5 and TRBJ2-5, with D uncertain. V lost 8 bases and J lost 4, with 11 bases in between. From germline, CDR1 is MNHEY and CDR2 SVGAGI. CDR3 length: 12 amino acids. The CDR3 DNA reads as TGTGCCAGCGTAGGGTTGGGAGAGACCCAGTACTTC. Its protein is CASVGLGETQYF.

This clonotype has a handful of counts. Here the CDR3 DNA reads TGTGCCAGCAGTTTAGATGGATTTGAAAAACTGTTTTTT. Translating gives CASSLDGFEKLFF. The genes are TRBV12-3 or TRBV12-4 and TRBJ1-4; no clear D. V was clipped by 1 base and J by 7 bases, with 7 bases between them. The CDR3 has 13 residues.

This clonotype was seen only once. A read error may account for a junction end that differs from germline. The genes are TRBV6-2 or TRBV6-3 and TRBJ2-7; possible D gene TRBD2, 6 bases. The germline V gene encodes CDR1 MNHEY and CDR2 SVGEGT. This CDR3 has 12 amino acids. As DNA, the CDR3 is TGCGCCAGCAGTTACTACGGGGGCGAGCAGTACTTC. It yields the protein CASSYYGGEQYF.

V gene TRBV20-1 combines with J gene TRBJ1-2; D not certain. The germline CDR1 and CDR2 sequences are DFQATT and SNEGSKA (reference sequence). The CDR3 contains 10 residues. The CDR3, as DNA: TGCATCCCCACGGGGTATGGCTACACCTTC. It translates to CIPTGYGYTF.

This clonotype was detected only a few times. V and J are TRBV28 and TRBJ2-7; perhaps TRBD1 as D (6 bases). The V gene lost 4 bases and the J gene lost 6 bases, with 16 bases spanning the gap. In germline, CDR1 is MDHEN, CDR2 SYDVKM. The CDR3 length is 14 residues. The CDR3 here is CASSYARDTLEQYF. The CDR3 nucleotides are TGTGCCAGCAGTTACGCCCGGGACACCCTCGAGCAGTACTTC.

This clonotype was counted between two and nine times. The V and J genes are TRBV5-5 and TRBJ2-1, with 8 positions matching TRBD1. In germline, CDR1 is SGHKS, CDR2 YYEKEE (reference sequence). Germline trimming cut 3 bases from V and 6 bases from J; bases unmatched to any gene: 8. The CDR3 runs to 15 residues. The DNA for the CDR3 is TGTGCCAGCAGCTCTGGACGGACAGGGCTCAATGAGCAGTTCTTC. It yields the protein CASSSGRTGLNEQFF.

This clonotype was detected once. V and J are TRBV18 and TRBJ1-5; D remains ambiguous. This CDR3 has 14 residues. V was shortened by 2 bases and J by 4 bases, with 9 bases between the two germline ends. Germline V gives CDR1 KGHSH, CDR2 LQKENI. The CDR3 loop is CASSPGNANQPQHF. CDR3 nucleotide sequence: TGTGCCAGCTCACCAGGGAATGCTAATCAGCCCCAGCATTTT.

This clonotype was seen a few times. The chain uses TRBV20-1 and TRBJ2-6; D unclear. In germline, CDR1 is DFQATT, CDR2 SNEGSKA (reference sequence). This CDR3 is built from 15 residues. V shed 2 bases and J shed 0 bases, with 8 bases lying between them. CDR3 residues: CSARPPLSGANVLTF. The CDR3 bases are TGCAGTGCTAGACCACCCCTCTCTGGGGCCAACGTCCTGACTTTC.

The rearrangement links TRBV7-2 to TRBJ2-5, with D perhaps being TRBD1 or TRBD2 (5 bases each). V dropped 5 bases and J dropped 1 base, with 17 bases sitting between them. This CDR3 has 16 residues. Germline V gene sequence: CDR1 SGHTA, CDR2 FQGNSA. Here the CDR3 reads CASSLGPLRGQETQYF. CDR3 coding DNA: TGTGCCAGCAGCCTGGGACCTCTGAGAGGCCAAGAGACCCAGTACTTC. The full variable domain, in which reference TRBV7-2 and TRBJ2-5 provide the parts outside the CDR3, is GAGVSQSPSNKVTEKGKDVELRCDPISGHTALYWYRQSLGQGLEFLIYFQGNSAPDKSGLPSDRFSAERTGGSVSTLTIQRTQQEDSAVYLCASSLGPLRGQETQYFGPGTRLLVL.

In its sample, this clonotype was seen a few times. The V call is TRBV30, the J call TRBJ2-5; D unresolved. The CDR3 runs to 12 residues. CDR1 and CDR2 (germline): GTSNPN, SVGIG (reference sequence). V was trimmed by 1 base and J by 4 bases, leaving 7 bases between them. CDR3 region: CAWSALSETQYF. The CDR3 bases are TGTGCCTGGAGTGCATTGTCAGAGACCCAGTACTTC.

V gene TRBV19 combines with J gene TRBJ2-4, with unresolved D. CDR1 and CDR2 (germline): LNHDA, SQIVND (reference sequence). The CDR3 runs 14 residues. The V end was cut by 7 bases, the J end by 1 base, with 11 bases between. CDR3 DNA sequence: TGTGCCAGTAATCCAGACGGCGCCAAAAACATTCAGTACTTC. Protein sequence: CASNPDGAKNIQYF.

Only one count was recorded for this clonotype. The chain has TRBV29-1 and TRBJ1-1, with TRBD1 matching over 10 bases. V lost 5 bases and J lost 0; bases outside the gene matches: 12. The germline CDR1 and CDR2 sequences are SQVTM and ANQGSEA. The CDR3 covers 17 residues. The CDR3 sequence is CSVQKTGGEGMNTEAFF. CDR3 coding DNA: TGCAGCGTTCAGAAGACAGGGGGCGAAGGTATGAACACTGAAGCTTTCTTT.